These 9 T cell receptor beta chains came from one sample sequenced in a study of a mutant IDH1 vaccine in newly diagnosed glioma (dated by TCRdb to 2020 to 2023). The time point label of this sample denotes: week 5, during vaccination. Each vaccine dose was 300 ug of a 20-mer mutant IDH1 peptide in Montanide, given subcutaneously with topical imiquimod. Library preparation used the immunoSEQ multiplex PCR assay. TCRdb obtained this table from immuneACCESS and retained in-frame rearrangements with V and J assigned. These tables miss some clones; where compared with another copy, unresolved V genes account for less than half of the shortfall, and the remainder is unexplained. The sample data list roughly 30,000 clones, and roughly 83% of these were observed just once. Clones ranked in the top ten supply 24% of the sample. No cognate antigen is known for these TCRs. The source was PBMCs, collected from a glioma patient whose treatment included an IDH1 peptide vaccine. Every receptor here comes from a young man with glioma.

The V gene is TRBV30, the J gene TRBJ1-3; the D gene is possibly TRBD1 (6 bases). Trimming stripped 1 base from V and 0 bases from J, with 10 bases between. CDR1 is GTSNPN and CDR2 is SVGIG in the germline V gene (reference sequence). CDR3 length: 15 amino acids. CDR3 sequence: CAWSGQVPSGNTIYF. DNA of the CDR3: TGTGCCTGGAGTGGACAGGTACCCTCTGGAAACACCATATATTTT.

CDR3 nucleotides: TGTGCCAGCCGGGGTGCCGGGGGCTACGAGCAGTACTTC. This encodes CASRGAGGYEQYF. The rearrangement uses TRBV6-1 and TRBJ2-7; possibly TRBD2 for D (6 bases). V dropped 8 bases and J dropped 3 bases, with 14 bases sitting between them. This CDR3 spans 13 amino acids. Germline V lookup: CDR1 MNHNS, CDR2 SASEGT.

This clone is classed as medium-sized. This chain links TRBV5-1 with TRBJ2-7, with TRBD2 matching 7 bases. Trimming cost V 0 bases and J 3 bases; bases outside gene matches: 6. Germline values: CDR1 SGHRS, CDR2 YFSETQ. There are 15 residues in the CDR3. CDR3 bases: TGCGCCAGCAGCTTGGAGTCTAGCGGCAACTACGAGCAGTACTTC. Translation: CASSLESSGNYEQYF.

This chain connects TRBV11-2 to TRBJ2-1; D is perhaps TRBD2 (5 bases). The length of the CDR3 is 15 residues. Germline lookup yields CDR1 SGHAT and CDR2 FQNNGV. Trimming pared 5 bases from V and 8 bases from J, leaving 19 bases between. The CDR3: CASSPFIGLSYEQFF. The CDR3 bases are TGTGCCAGCAGCCCCTTTATTGGACTTTCCTATGAGCAGTTCTTC.

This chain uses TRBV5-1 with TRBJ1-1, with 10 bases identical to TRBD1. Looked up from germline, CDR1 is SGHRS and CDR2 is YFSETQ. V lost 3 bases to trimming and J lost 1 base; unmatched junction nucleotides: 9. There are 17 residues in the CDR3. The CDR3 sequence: CASSSRDRGNRNTEAFF. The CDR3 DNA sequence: TGCGCCAGCAGCTCGCGGGACAGGGGAAATAGGAACACTGAAGCTTTCTTT.

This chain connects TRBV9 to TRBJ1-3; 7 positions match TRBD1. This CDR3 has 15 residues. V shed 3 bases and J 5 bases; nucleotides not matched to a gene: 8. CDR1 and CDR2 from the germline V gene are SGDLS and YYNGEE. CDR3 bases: TGTGCCAGCAGCGCAGCAGGGGGAAGTCGAAACACCATATATTTT. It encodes CASSAAGGSRNTIYF.

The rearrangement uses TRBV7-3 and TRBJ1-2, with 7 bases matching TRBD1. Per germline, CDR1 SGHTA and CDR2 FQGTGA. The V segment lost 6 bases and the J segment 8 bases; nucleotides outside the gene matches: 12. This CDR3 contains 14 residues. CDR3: CASSHGEGARGYTF. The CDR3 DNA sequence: TGTGCCAGCAGTCACGGGGAGGGGGCGCGAGGCTACACCTTC.

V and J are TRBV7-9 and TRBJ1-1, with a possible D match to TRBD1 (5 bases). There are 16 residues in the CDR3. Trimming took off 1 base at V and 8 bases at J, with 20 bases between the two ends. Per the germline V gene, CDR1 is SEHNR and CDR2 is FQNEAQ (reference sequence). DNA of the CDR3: TGTGCCAGCAGCTTAGGGGGCGCTATCAGGGAGCGCGAAGCTTTCTTT. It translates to CASSLGGAIREREAFF.

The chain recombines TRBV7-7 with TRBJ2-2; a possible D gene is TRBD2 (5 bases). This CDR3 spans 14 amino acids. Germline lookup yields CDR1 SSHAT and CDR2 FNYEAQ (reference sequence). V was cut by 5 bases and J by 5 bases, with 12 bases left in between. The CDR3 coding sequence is TGTGCCAGCAGCGCCCTAACGGGGACCGGGGAGCTGTTTTTT. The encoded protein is CASSALTGTGELFF.